This T cell receptor (beta chain) was captured in a study of HIV-infected patients and healthy controls. As for the study in general: After three months of therapy, CD4 counts rose modestly but significantly in 14 of 16 patients.

Roughly three months, about 14 weeks, into antiretroviral therapy, follow-up blood was collected. No cell fractionation was done, so the repertoire covers all unsorted peripheral blood T cells. This clonotype was observed at least ten times. What it binds is unknown. General observations from the study: Significant mean usage differences between HIV-infected patients and controls involved eight alpha and eight beta V genes.

After removal of 4 bases from V and 2 bases from J, the junction contained 4 bases not matched to a gene. Germline V gene lookup returns CDR1 MDHEN and CDR2 SYDVKM. The CDR3 length is 14 residues. About 540 ng RNA was reverse transcribed with alpha and beta constant-region primers. Separate chain-specific third strand synthesis with multiplexing indices produced the alpha and beta libraries. TCRdb redid the calling of the 5' RACE reads with MiXCR, one entry per CDR3 protein. The table shows about 14,000 distinct CDR3 sequences, with roughly 12% occurring only once. This specimen was blood, taken during antiretroviral therapy. The chain links TRBV28 to TRBJ2-7, with 8 bases matching TRBD1. The sequence came from an adult with HIV infection. The donor label of this sample is uncertain. CDR3 in amino acids: CASSSDRGTYEQYF. The CDR3 nucleotides read TGTGCCAGCAGTTCCGACAGGGGTACCTACGAGCAGTACTTC.